This T cell receptor (beta chain) was identified in a study of blood T cell repertoires in COVID-19 (dated by TCRdb to 2020 to 2021). About the full investigation: Collaborator samples came from the United States, Italy and Spain and covered acute and convalescent phases of COVID-19. The repertoires were released in a freely available public database meant as a resource for research on the immune response to SARS-CoV-2. The material from the prospective study consisted of cDNA or gDNA derived from T cells, B-cell-depleted T cells, or PBMCs. Where HLA class I and class II types were available, the types were taken from metadata supplied by the sample provider, not from assay-based typing. Deeply sampled blood TCRbeta repertoires from subjects exposed to, actively infected with, or recovered from COVID-19 were included in the dataset. A de-identified subject ID, COVID-19 status, age in years and sex were almost always included in the sample metadata. The samples were drawn from the first 160 participants of the ongoing ImmuneRACE study and from 950 to 1,500 subjects provided by 6 global collaborators. The research as a whole found: How much clinical and demographic metadata was included differed by source and by participant, and the metadata was provided uncurated.

The immunoSEQ Assay, a bias-controlled multiplex PCR, was used to amplify TCRbeta CDR3 regions from genomic DNA. The study's own analysis went as follows. Within the assay, amplification of reference gene primers was used to estimate how many nucleated cells each sample contained. To quantify the absolute abundance of each unique TCRbeta CDR3 rearrangement, sequence reads were collapsed and filtered. For each sample, productive Simpson clonality was calculated by taking the square root of Simpson's diversity index across productive rearrangements. Not all clones reach the TCRdb copy of this immuneACCESS table, which keeps in-frame sequences only. Checked studies attribute under half of the gap to unresolved V genes and leave the rest unexplained. That table gives V, J and clone size, and the DNA gave D and trimming. The sample yields fewer than 250,000 clones; around four fifths were counted once. The ten most abundant clones make up 4% of the sample.

CDR1 and CDR2 are drawn from the germline V gene: ENHRY, SYGVKD. Relative to germline, V is missing 5 bases and J is missing 8 bases, with 7 bases of the junction outside any gene match. The CDR3 holds 13 amino acids from the cysteine to the phenylalanine. Of the read, only the CDR3 DNA is kept; its 39 bases are in frame from base 1. The collaborating institutions used their own protocols to collect whole blood in K2EDTA tubes. Collaborator samples were shipped for TCRbeta analysis as frozen whole blood, isolated PBMCs, or DNA extracted from either sample type. This clone was found once. Its binding antigen is unknown. Base qualities were left out, and no much larger clone turns up one base away.

Sequenced sample: peripheral blood. The rearranged chain carries TRBV10-3 and TRBJ1-2; 8 bases in the middle match TRBD1. The receptor was isolated from a man aged 45 to 65 with acute or convalescent COVID-19. The CDR3 protein sequence reads: CAISPLDRGGYTF. The sequenced DNA is TGTGCCATCAGTCCTCTTGACAGGGGAGGCTACACCTTC.